The rows below give T cell receptor beta chains drawn from one sample of a study of early T cells in non-severe SARS-CoV-2 infection. TCRdb re-called the 5' RACE reads through MiXCR, storing one row per CDR3 protein. The sample holds some 87,000 distinct CDR3 sequences, approximately 14% seen once. Material: whole blood. These receptors came from an adult who was a healthcare worker with PCR-confirmed SARS-CoV-2 infection or an uninfected control (not recorded which). The CDR3 runs from the conserved cysteine through the conserved F or W. The D gene is left open where the match is weak. Where a row states a size, it is once, few, many or the class of an expanded clone; other rows omit it.

d_gene: TRBD1
j_gene: TRBJ1-1
v_gene: TRBV6-2/TRBV6-3
abundance: -
CDR3aa: CASSQPRTGDTEAFF
CDR3nt: TGTGCCAGCAGTCAACCCCGGACAGGGGACACTGAAGCTTTCTTT

d_gene: -
j_gene: TRBJ2-6
v_gene: TRBV10-1
abundance: -
CDR3aa: CASSAAGANVLTF
CDR3nt: TGCGCCAGCAGCGCCGCTGGGGCCAACGTCCTGACTTTC

d_gene: -
j_gene: TRBJ1-2
v_gene: TRBV10-3
abundance: many
CDR3aa: CAISENSESSGYTF
CDR3nt: TGTGCCATCAGTGAGAATTCGGAATCGAGTGGCTACACCTTC

d_gene: -
j_gene: TRBJ1-4
v_gene: TRBV29-1
abundance: -
CDR3aa: CSVGVPTEKLFF
CDR3nt: TGCAGCGTTGGGGTCCCAACTGAAAAACTGTTTTTT

d_gene: -
j_gene: TRBJ1-6
v_gene: TRBV2
abundance: few
CDR3aa: CASSDRTANWSPLHF
CDR3nt: TGTGCCAGCAGTGACCGGACAGCTAATTGGTCACCCCTCCACTTT

d_gene: TRBD1
j_gene: TRBJ2-2
v_gene: TRBV7-7
abundance: few
CDR3aa: CASSLVVGGQGSGELFF
CDR3nt: TGTGCTAGCAGCTTAGTAGTCGGTGGACAGGGATCCGGGGAGCTGTTTTTT

d_gene: -
j_gene: TRBJ2-7
v_gene: TRBV20-1
abundance: -
CDR3aa: CSAPDHHEQYF
CDR3nt: TGCAGTGCTCCTGACCACCACGAGCAGTACTTC

d_gene: -
j_gene: TRBJ2-7
v_gene: TRBV7-9
abundance: -
CDR3aa: CASSPSGVLNEQYF
CDR3nt: TGTGCCAGCAGCCCGAGTGGGGTTTTGAACGAGCAGTACTTC

d_gene: -
j_gene: TRBJ2-2
v_gene: TRBV7-7
abundance: many
CDR3aa: CASSAGTNTGELFF
CDR3nt: TGTGCTAGCAGCGCCGGGACTAACACCGGGGAGCTGTTTTTT

d_gene: -
j_gene: TRBJ2-2
v_gene: TRBV24-1
abundance: -
CDR3aa: CATSGARTGELFF
CDR3nt: TGTGCCACCAGTGGGGCTCGCACCGGGGAGCTGTTTTTT

d_gene: TRBD1
j_gene: TRBJ1-1
v_gene: TRBV2
abundance: many
CDR3aa: CASRRQGNTEAFF
CDR3nt: TGTGCCAGCAGAAGACAGGGAAACACTGAAGCTTTCTTT

d_gene: -
j_gene: TRBJ2-5
v_gene: TRBV11-2
abundance: many
CDR3aa: CASSLAGIETQYF
CDR3nt: TGTGCCAGCAGCTTAGCCGGGATCGAGACCCAGTACTTC

d_gene: -
j_gene: TRBJ1-3
v_gene: TRBV7-8
abundance: many
CDR3aa: CASTNDPFSGNTIYF
CDR3nt: TGTGCCAGCACCAATGACCCTTTCTCTGGAAACACCATATATTTT

d_gene: -
j_gene: TRBJ1-4
v_gene: TRBV18
abundance: few
CDR3aa: CASSPIPGGGEKLFF
CDR3nt: TGTGCCAGCTCACCAATACCGGGCGGAGGTGAAAAACTGTTTTTT

d_gene: -
j_gene: TRBJ1-2
v_gene: TRBV30
abundance: many
CDR3aa: CAWILSGLGDYGYTF
CDR3nt: TGTGCCTGGATCCTATCGGGGCTTGGGGACTATGGCTACACCTTC

d_gene: -
j_gene: TRBJ2-7
v_gene: TRBV11-2
abundance: -
CDR3aa: CASSPADYEQYF
CDR3nt: TGTGCCAGCAGCCCAGCCGACTACGAGCAGTACTTC

d_gene: TRBD2
j_gene: TRBJ2-1
v_gene: TRBV4-1
abundance: -
CDR3aa: CASSQGLAGERGNEQFF
CDR3nt: TGCGCCAGCAGCCAAGGACTAGCGGGGGAGCGGGGCAATGAGCAGTTCTTC

d_gene: -
j_gene: TRBJ2-1
v_gene: TRBV7-3
abundance: many
CDR3aa: CASSLGQTLYNEQFF
CDR3nt: TGTGCCAGCAGCTTAGGACAGACCCTATACAATGAGCAGTTCTTC

d_gene: -
j_gene: TRBJ2-7
v_gene: TRBV5-6
abundance: few
CDR3aa: CASEFRGIRNEQYF
CDR3nt: TGTGCCAGCGAATTTAGGGGGATTCGGAACGAGCAGTACTTC

d_gene: -
j_gene: TRBJ2-7
v_gene: TRBV29-1
abundance: -
CDR3aa: CSVGTGEAYEQYF
CDR3nt: TGCAGCGTTGGCACAGGGGAGGCATACGAGCAGTACTTC

d_gene: -
j_gene: TRBJ2-1
v_gene: TRBV29-1
abundance: many
CDR3aa: CSAKGSGQTTLGEQFF
CDR3nt: TGCAGCGCGAAGGGTAGTGGACAAACTACTTTGGGAGAGCAGTTCTTC

d_gene: -
j_gene: TRBJ1-2
v_gene: TRBV7-2
abundance: -
CDR3aa: CASSSSRADYGYTF
CDR3nt: TGTGCCAGCAGCTCCAGTAGGGCGGACTATGGCTACACCTTC

d_gene: -
j_gene: TRBJ1-5
v_gene: TRBV18
abundance: medium-sized
CDR3aa: CASSPGRSNQPQHF
CDR3nt: TGTGCCAGCTCACCCGGGCGTAGCAATCAGCCCCAGCATTTT

d_gene: -
j_gene: TRBJ1-1
v_gene: TRBV4-1
abundance: -
CDR3aa: CASSQDWTTEAFF
CDR3nt: TGCGCCAGCAGCCAAGATTGGACGACTGAAGCTTTCTTT

d_gene: -
j_gene: TRBJ1-4
v_gene: TRBV9
abundance: medium-sized
CDR3aa: CASSVGSGFFNEKLFF
CDR3nt: TGTGCCAGCAGCGTAGGATCAGGGTTCTTTAATGAAAAACTGTTTTTT

d_gene: -
j_gene: TRBJ2-1
v_gene: TRBV7-9
abundance: -
CDR3aa: CASSLVWQGIDEQFF
CDR3nt: TGTGCCAGCAGCTTAGTGTGGCAGGGTATCGATGAGCAGTTCTTC

d_gene: -
j_gene: TRBJ1-2
v_gene: TRBV2
abundance: many
CDR3aa: CASSEGAIWEGYTF
CDR3nt: TGTGCCAGCAGTGAAGGGGCGATATGGGAGGGCTACACCTTC

d_gene: TRBD1
j_gene: TRBJ1-2
v_gene: TRBV3-1
abundance: many
CDR3aa: CASSHGTEWGYTF
CDR3nt: TGTGCCAGCAGCCATGGGACAGAGTGGGGCTACACCTTC